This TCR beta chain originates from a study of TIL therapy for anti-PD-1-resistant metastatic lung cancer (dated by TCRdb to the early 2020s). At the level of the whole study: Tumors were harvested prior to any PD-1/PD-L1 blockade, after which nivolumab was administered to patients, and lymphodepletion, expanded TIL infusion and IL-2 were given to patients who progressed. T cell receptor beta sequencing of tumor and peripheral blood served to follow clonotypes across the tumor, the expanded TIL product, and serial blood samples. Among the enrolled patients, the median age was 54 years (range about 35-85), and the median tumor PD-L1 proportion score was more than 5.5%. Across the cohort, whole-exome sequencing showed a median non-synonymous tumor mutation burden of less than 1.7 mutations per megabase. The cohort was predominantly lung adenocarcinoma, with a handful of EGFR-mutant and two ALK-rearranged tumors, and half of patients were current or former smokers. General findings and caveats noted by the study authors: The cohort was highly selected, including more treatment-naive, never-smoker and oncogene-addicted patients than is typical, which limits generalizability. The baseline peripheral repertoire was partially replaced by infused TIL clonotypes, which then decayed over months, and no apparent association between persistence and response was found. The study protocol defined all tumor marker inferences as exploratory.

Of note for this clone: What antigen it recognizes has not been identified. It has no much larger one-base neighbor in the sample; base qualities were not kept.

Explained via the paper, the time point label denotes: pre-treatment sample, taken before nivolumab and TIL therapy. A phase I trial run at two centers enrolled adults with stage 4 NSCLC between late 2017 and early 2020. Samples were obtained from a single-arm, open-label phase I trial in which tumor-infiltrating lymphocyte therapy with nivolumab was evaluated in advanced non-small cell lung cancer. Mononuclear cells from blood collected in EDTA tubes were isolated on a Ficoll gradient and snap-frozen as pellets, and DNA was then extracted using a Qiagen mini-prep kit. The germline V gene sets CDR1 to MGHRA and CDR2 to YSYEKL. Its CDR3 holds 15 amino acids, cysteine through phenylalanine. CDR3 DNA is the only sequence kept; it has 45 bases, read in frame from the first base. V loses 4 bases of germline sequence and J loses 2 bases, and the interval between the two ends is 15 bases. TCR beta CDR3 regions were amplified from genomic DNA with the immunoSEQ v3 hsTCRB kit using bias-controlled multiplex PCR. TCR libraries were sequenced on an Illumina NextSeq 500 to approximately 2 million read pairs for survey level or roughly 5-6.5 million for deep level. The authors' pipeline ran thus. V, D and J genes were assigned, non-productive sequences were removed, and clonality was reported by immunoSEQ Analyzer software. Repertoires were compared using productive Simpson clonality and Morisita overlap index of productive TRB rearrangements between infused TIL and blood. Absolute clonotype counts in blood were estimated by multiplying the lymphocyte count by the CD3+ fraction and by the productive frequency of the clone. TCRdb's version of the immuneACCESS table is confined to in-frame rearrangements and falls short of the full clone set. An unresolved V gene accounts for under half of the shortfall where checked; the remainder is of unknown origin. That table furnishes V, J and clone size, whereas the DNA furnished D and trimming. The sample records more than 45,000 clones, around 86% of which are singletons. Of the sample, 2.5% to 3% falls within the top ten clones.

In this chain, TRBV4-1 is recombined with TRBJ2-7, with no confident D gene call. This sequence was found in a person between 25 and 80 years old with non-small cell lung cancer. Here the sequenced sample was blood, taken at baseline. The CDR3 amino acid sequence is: CASSLSHGDTYEQYF. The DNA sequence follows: TGCGCCAGCAGCCTAAGTCACGGCGATACCTACGAGCAGTACTTC.